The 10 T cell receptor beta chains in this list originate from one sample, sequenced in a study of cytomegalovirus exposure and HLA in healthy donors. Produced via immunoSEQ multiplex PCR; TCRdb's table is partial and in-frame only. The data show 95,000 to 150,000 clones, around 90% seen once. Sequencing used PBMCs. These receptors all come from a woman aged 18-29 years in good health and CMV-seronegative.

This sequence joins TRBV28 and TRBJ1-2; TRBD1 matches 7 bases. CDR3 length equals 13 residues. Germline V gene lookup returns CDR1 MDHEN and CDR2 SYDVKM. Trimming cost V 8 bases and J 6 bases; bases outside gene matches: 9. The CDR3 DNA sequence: TGTGCCAGCCTGAGGGGGCTCAATCATGGCTACACCTTC. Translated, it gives CASLRGLNHGYTF.

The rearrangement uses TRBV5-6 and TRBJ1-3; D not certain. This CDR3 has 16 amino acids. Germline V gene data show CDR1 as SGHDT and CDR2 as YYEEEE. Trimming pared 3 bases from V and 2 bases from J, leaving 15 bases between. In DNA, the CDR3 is TGTGCCAGCAGCTCTCCCTTGACGCGGACTGGAAACACCATATATTTT. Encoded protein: CASSSPLTRTGNTIYF.

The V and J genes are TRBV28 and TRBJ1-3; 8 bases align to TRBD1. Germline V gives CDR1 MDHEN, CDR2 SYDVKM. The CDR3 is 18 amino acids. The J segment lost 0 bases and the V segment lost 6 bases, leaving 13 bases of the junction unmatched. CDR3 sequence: CASSPTGAFSLSGNTIYF. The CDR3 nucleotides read TGTGCCAGCAGCCCGACAGGGGCGTTCTCTCTCTCTGGAAACACCATATATTTT.

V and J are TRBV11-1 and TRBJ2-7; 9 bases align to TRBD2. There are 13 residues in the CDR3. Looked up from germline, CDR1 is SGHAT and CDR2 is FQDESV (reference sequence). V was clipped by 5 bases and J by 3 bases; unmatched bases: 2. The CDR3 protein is CASSRTSDYEQYF. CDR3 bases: TGTGCCAGCAGCCGGACTAGCGACTACGAGCAGTACTTC.

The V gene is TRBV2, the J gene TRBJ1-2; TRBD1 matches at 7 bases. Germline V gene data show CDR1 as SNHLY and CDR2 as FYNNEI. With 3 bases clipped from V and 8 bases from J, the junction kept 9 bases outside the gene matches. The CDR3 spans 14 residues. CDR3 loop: CASSDSGGFGGYTF. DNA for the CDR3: TGTGCCAGCAGTGATTCAGGGGGTTTTGGCGGCTACACCTTC.

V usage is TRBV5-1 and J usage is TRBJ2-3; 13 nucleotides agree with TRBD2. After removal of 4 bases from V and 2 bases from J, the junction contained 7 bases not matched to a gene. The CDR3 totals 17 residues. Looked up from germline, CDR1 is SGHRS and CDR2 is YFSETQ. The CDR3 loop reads CASSTGLAGRNTDTQYF. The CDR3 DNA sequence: TGCGCCAGCAGCACGGGACTAGCGGGGAGAAACACAGATACGCAGTATTTT. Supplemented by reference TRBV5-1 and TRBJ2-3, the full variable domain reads KAGVTQTPRYLIKTRGQQVTLSCSPISGHRSVSWYQQTPGQGLQFLFEYFSETQRNKGNFPGRFSGRQFSNSRSEMNVSTLELGDSALYLCASSTGLAGRNTDTQYFGPGTRLTVL.

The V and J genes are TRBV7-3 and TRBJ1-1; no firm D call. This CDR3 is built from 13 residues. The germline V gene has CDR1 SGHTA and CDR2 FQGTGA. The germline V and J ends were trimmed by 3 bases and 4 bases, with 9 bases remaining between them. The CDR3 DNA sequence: TGTGCCAGCAGCTTCGGCGAGGGCACTGAAGCTTTCTTT. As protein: CASSFGEGTEAFF.

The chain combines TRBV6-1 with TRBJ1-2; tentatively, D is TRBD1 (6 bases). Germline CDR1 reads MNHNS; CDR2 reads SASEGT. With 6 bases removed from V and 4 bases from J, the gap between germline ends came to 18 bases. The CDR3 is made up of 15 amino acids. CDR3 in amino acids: CASSDPRGGPYGYTF. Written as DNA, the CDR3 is TGTGCCAGCAGCGACCCTAGGGGGGGTCCCTATGGCTACACCTTC.

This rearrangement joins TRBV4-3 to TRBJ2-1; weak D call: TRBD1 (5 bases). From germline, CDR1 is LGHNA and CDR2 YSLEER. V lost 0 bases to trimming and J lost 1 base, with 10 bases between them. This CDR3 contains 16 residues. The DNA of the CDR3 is TGCGCCAGCAGCCAAGATCTAAGACAGTCCTACAATGAGCAGTTCTTC. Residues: CASSQDLRQSYNEQFF.

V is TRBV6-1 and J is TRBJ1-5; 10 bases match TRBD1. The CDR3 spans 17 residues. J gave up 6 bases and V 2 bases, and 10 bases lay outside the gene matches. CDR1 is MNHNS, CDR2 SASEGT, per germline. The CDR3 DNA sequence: TGTGCCAGCAGTGAAAACGTTTGGACAGGGGGGAGTCAGCCCCAGCATTTT. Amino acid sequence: CASSENVWTGGSQPQHF.